A single T cell receptor (beta chain) is shown here with its context. Its target is not known. The CDR3 has 15 amino acids. Looked up from germline, CDR1 is MNHEY and CDR2 is SMNVEV (reference sequence). Trimming removed 6 bases from V and 3 bases from J, with 14 bases in between. The data belong to a study of blood T cells in healthy people across ages. For the second PCR, which ran for 7 to 11 cycles, a sample-barcoded 5' primer and a J-beta primer mix were used. A template-switch adaptor containing 12 random nucleotides labeled each cDNA molecule. Each CDR3 protein is one row after TCRdb ran MiXCR on the 5' RACE reads. Of around 1,000,000 distinct CDR3 sequences in the sample, 30% to 40% are singletons; the top ten hold under 15%. Notes on the study in general: Diversity was higher, and naive CD4+ cells more numerous, in long-lived donors than in aged donors.

Isolation per sample recovered at least 7 million PBMCs. Total RNA, at least 5.5 micrograms per sample, was extracted from PBMCs. The material sequenced was blood. The V and J genes are TRBV27 and TRBJ1-4; maybe TRBD1 (6 bases). This receptor was taken from a man between 18 and 29 years old in good health. The CDR3 loop reads CASRGGGYANEKLFF. The DNA of the CDR3 is TGTGCCAGCAGAGGGGGAGGGTATGCTAATGAAAAACTGTTTTTT.